This is a list of T cell receptor beta chains from one sample in a study of graft-versus-host responses after intestinal transplantation. Assay used: immunoSEQ multiplex PCR; TCRdb lists only in-frame clones, some missing. The data contain under 95,000 clones, 88% of them seen just once; the ten biggest clones take up around 0.3%. Which antigens these TCRs recognize remains unknown. This specimen consisted of unstimulated CD4+ T cells sorted from spleen or lymph node cells, obtained before transplant. The receptors shown here come from a human donor who was the organ donor for an intestinal transplant. CDR3s include the opening cysteine and the closing phenylalanine or tryptophan. The D gene is left open where the match is weak. Some rows have no size entry. The others give once, few or many, or a class for an expanded clone.

.	.	TRBJ1-5	TRBV4-2	TGTGCCAGCAGCCAAGACAGGGGCAATCAGCCCCAGCATTTT	CASSQDRGNQPQHF
.	.	TRBJ2-7	TRBV27	TGTGCCAGCAGTTTATGGGGGGATTCACCTAGTTACGAGCAGTACTTC	CASSLWGDSPSYEQYF
once	TRBD2	TRBJ2-7	TRBV9	TGTGCCAGCAGCGTAGGGCTAGCGGGTGGCGACCGTTTCTACGAGCAGTACTTC	CASSVGLAGGDRFYEQYF
once	TRBD2	TRBJ2-3	TRBV5-1	TGCGCCAGCAGCCTTACTAGCGGGAGTACAGATACGCAGTATTTT	CASSLTSGSTDTQYF
.	.	TRBJ1-1	TRBV6-1	TGTGCCAGCACCTCACTCCTCACCCAGAACACTGAAGCTTTCTTT	CASTSLLTQNTEAFF
.	TRBD1	TRBJ1-2	TRBV15	TGTGCCACCAGTCATCTCCGAAACAGGGGGCATGGCTACACCTTC	CATSHLRNRGHGYTF
.	.	TRBJ2-1	TRBV9	TGTGCCAGCAGCGTCGCCCTAGATGAGCAGTTCTTC	CASSVALDEQFF
.	TRBD2	TRBJ2-5	TRBV9	TGTGCCAGCAGCGTAGCGGGACTACAAGAGACCCAGTACTTC	CASSVAGLQETQYF
few	TRBD1	TRBJ2-7	TRBV2	TGTGCCAGCAGCCTTGGGACAGGGGGAACCTACGAGCAGTACTTC	CASSLGTGGTYEQYF
.	TRBD2	TRBJ2-5	TRBV5-1	TGCGCCAGCAGCTTGGGAGGGACTAGCGGGGGGCCCCGGGAGGAGACCCAGTACTTC	CASSLGGTSGGPREETQYF
.	.	TRBJ1-2	TRBV27	TGTGCCAGCAGCCCTCGACCCACAGGGTATGGCTACACCTTC	CASSPRPTGYGYTF
.	TRBD1	TRBJ2-7	TRBV5-4	TGTGCCAGCAGCTTCCAGGGGGTACTCGACGACGAGCAGTACTTC	CASSFQGVLDDEQYF
.	.	TRBJ2-1	TRBV7-2	TGTGCCAGCAGCGGGGTAGGGGATGAGCAGTTCTTC	CASSGVGDEQFF
.	TRBD1	TRBJ2-7	TRBV7-8	TGTGCCAGCAGCAACCACGGGACAGGGGAATACGAGCAGTACTTC	CASSNHGTGEYEQYF
few	.	TRBJ2-7	TRBV6-6	TGTGCCAGCAAGGGGCCGGGACTGAGCTCCTACGAGCAGTACTTC	CASKGPGLSSYEQYF
.	TRBD1	TRBJ2-7	TRBV10-3	TGTGCCATCAGTCCAGCACTCTCAGGGGGCCTCTCCTCCTACGAGCAGTACTTC	CAISPALSGGLSSYEQYF
.	.	TRBJ2-3	TRBV11-3	TGTGCCAGCAGCGAACGGTGGGATACGCAGTATTTT	CASSERWDTQYF
.	.	TRBJ2-2	TRBV9	TGTGCCAGCAGCGTACAGGGGAACACCGGGGAGCTGTTTTTT	CASSVQGNTGELFF
.	.	TRBJ2-1	TRBV18	TGTGCCAGCTCACCACCTGTCGGAGTCGGGAGCTATGAGCAGTTCTTC	CASSPPVGVGSYEQFF
.	TRBD1	TRBJ1-5	TRBV4-1	TGCGCCAGCAGCCTGCGACAGGGGCAGCCGCCCCAGCATTTT	CASSLRQGQPPQHF
.	.	TRBJ1-4	TRBV9	TGTGCCAGCAGCGTAGCCGCAACTAATGAAAAACTGTTTTTT	CASSVAATNEKLFF
.	TRBD1	TRBJ2-7	TRBV7-2	TGTGCCAGCAGCATACAGGGGTCTTCCTACGAGCAGTACTTC	CASSIQGSSYEQYF
.	.	TRBJ1-5	TRBV19	TGTGCCAGTAGTATGCGAGACAGCCACGCGAATCAGCCCCAGCATTTT	CASSMRDSHANQPQHF
.	.	TRBJ1-5	TRBV6-1	TGTGCCAGCAGTGACCCGGGACATTGGCAGCCCCAGCATTTT	CASSDPGHWQPQHF
.	TRBD2	TRBJ2-5	TRBV5-1	TGCGCCAGCAGCGGAACTAGCGGGGTTTGGGAGACCCAGTACTTC	CASSGTSGVWETQYF
.	.	TRBJ2-3	TRBV7-8	TGTGCCAGCAGCTTTGTATCCAACTCGCAGTATTTT	CASSFVSNSQYF
once	.	TRBJ2-3	TRBV18	TGTGCCAGCTCACCCGAGGTCCCCTCCACAGATACGCAGTATTTT	CASSPEVPSTDTQYF